The source of this TCR beta chain is a study of early T cells in non-severe SARS-CoV-2 infection. TCRdb reanalysed the 5' RACE reads using MiXCR and keeps one entry per CDR3 protein. The sample includes 75,000 to 80,000 distinct CDR3 sequences, 10% to 12% of them seen just once. Regarding the study as a whole: Using VDJdb, the matching emphasized anti-spike CD8 responses while missing private and CD4 specificities.

The CDR3 spans 14 residues. V was pared by 3 bases and J by 3 bases, with 0 bases of the junction left unmatched. Germline V gene data show CDR1 as SGHAT and CDR2 as FQNNGV. Turning to this clonotype: What it binds is not known.

The source is an adult who was a healthcare worker with PCR-confirmed SARS-CoV-2 infection or an uninfected control (not recorded which). The sample in question was whole blood, obtained at baseline. V gene TRBV11-2 combines with J gene TRBJ2-5; TRBD2 matches 11 bases. Here the CDR3 reads CASSFSGGEETQYF. In DNA, the CDR3 is TGTGCCAGCAGCTTTAGCGGGGGGGAAGAGACCCAGTACTTC.